The rows below give T cell receptor beta chains drawn from one sample of a study of shared clonotypes between healthy human individuals. Profiling relied on immunoSEQ multiplex PCR, and the TCRdb table lists in-frame clones only, not all of them. Found here are 150,000 to 200,000 clones, 85% to 95% of them singletons; the top ten hold more than 0.065%. What was sequenced was naive CD4+ T cells sorted from blood. Receptor source: a woman aged 25 to 39 in good health. CDR3s include the opening cysteine and the closing phenylalanine or tryptophan. D genes are given only for firm matches. Not every row has a clone size; where given, it reads once, few, many or a size class.

J | V | size | D | DNA | CDR3
TRBJ2-7 | TRBV18 | NA | NA | TGTGCCAGCTCACCAATCTCTGCGGGACTGAGCTACGAGCAGTACTTC | CASSPISAGLSYEQYF
TRBJ1-5 | TRBV19 | NA | NA | TGTGCCAGTAGAATGAGGGGGAATAGCAATCAGCCCCAGCATTTT | CASRMRGNSNQPQHF
TRBJ2-7 | TRBV5-5 | NA | TRBD2 | TGTGCCAGCAGCTTCACCGGGACTAGCGCATACGTGGAGCAGTACTTC | CASSFTGTSAYVEQYF
TRBJ1-4 | TRBV7-9 | NA | TRBD1 | TGTGCCAGCAGCGCGCAGTTGGGACAGGGTATTCCGGAAAAACTGTTTTTT | CASSAQLGQGIPEKLFF
TRBJ1-5 | TRBV30 | few | NA | TGTGCCTGGAGCCAAGGGGGACGGCGAGGGCAGCCCCAGCATTTT | CAWSQGGRRGQPQHF
TRBJ2-3 | TRBV7-9 | once | NA | TGTGCCAGCAGCCTCTTTGACTCTGATCTCACAGATACGCAGTATTTT | CASSLFDSDLTDTQYF
TRBJ2-7 | TRBV5-1 | NA | NA | TGCGCCAGCAGCTTGGTGGGATCTCGGGAAGGCGAGCAGTACTTC | CASSLVGSREGEQYF
TRBJ2-7 | TRBV11-2 | NA | NA | TGTGCCAGCAGGTTTACAGGGTCCTACGAGCAGTACTTC | CASRFTGSYEQYF
TRBJ2-7 | TRBV5-5 | once | NA | TGTGCCAGCAGCTTGACCCGCTCCTACGAGCAGTACTTC | CASSLTRSYEQYF
TRBJ2-7 | TRBV14 | NA | TRBD1 | TGTGCCAGCAGACCACAGGGGGTATTCTACGAGCAGTACTTC | CASRPQGVFYEQYF
TRBJ2-2 | TRBV11-2 | NA | NA | TGTGCCAGCAGCCTCCGGAGGTCGAACACCGGGGAGCTGTTTTTT | CASSLRRSNTGELFF
TRBJ2-7 | TRBV28 | NA | TRBD1 | TGTGCCAGCAGCCGAGTGGGACAGCGATCCTACGAGCAGTACTTC | CASSRVGQRSYEQYF
TRBJ1-1 | TRBV10-3 | NA | NA | TGTGCCACACATGGGGACCGGCTCACTGAAGCTTTCTTT | CATHGDRLTEAFF
TRBJ2-3 | TRBV9 | NA | TRBD2 | TGTGCCAGCAGGCGTAGCGGGAGTTCAACAGATACGCAGTATTTT | CASRRSGSSTDTQYF
TRBJ2-7 | TRBV7-9 | NA | NA | TGTGCCAGCAGGCGGCAGGGCTCTTCCTACGAGCAGTACTTC | CASRRQGSSYEQYF
TRBJ1-5 | TRBV9 | NA | TRBD1 | TGTGCCAGCAGCGCAGGACAGGTGGGTCAGCCCCAGCATTTT | CASSAGQVGQPQHF
TRBJ1-5 | TRBV4-1 | once | NA | TGCGCCAGCAGCCAAGCGGGAACTCAGCCCCAGCATTTT | CASSQAGTQPQHF
TRBJ1-2 | TRBV28 | NA | NA | TGTGCCAGCAGTTTGGGTCTTCCTGCACTCTATGGCTACACCTTC | CASSLGLPALYGYTF
TRBJ2-7 | TRBV6-1 | once | NA | TGTGCCAGCAAAGCTAGCGAAACCTACGAGCAGTACTTC | CASKASETYEQYF
TRBJ2-2 | TRBV5-1 | NA | TRBD1 | TGCGCCAGCAGCTCAGGACAGGGTTTCGCGAACACCGGGGAGCTGTTTTTT | CASSSGQGFANTGELFF
TRBJ2-1 | TRBV4-1 | NA | NA | TGCGCCAGCAGCCAAGCGGGTCGGGACACAGGATACAATGAGCAGTTCTTC | CASSQAGRDTGYNEQFF
TRBJ2-7 | TRBV20-1 | NA | NA | TGCAGTGCTAGTTCAGTGAACGAGCAGTACTTC | CSASSVNEQYF
TRBJ2-2 | TRBV2 | NA | TRBD2 | TGTGCCAGCAGTGTGCGGGGGGCTAGGAACACCGGGGAGCTGTTTTTT | CASSVRGARNTGELFF
TRBJ1-5 | TRBV7-2 | NA | NA | TGTGCCAGCAGCTTACAGCCGGATAGGCAGCCCCAGCATTTT | CASSLQPDRQPQHF
TRBJ2-1 | TRBV27 | NA | TRBD2 | TGTGCCAGCAGTTTCACTGGCGGGAGAACCAATGAGCAGTTCTTC | CASSFTGGRTNEQFF
TRBJ1-3 | TRBV11-2 | NA | TRBD1 | TGTGCCAGCAGCACACCACGGACAGGGGAAGCGAACACCATATATTTT | CASSTPRTGEANTIYF
TRBJ2-5 | TRBV18 | NA | TRBD1 | TGTGCCAGCTCACGAACAGGGGGCCAACAAGAGACCCAGTACTTC | CASSRTGGQQETQYF
TRBJ2-7 | TRBV10-3 | NA | NA | TGTGCCATCAGTGAGTCGCGCGGGACGGAGAACGAGCAGTACTTC | CAISESRGTENEQYF
TRBJ1-4 | TRBV5-1 | NA | NA | TGCGCCAGCAGCTTGGTCCAGGGAGAGGGTGAAAAACTGTTTTTT | CASSLVQGEGEKLFF